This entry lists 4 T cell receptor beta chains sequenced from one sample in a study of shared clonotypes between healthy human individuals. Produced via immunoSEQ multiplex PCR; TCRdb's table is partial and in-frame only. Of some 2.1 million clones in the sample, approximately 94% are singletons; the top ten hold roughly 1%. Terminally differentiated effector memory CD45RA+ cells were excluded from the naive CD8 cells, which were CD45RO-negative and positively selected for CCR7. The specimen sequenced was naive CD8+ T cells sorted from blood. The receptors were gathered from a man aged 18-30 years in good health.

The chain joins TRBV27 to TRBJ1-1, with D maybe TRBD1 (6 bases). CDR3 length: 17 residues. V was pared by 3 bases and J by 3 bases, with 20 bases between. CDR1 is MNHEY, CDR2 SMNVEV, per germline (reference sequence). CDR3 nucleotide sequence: TGTGCCAGCAGTTTGGCGGCAGGGGCGGGGGTTGACACTGAAGCTTTCTTT. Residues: CASSLAAGAGVDTEAFF.

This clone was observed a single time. In DNA form, the CDR3 reads TGTGCCAGCAGCTCGGGGGTAGACTTCTACGAGCAGTACTTC. Residues: CASSSGVDFYEQYF. The chain carries TRBV5-6 and TRBJ2-7; maybe TRBD2 (6 bases). Germline loops: CDR1 SGHDT, CDR2 YYEEEE. V was pared by 3 bases and J by 3 bases, with 13 bases between. The CDR3 is 14 amino acids.

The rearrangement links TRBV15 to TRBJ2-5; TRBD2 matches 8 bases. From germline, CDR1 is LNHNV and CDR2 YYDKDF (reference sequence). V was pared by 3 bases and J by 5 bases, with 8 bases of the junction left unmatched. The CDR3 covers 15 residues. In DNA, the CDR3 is TGTGCCACCAGCAGCCACCCTAGCGGGTCCGAGACCCAGTACTTC. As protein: CATSSHPSGSETQYF.

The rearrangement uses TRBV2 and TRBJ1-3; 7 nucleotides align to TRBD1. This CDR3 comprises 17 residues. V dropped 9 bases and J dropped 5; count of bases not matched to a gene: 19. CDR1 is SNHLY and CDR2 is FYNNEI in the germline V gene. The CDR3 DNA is TGTGCCAGGACGTCCGCCGAACACGACAGGGTTAGAAACACCATATATTTT. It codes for CARTSAEHDRVRNTIYF.